These 23 T cell receptor beta chains share one sample of origin, sequenced in a study of tumor-infiltrating lymphocytes in primary liver carcinoma. Priming with a constant-region primer yielded TCR beta cDNA from around 540 ng total RNA. Three nested multiplex PCR rounds, a slightly modified ARM-PCR method, built the TCR beta libraries. The study ran its first two PCR rounds for approximately 10 cycles each, using TRBV1-TRBV30 forward primers and a C-beta reverse primer. TCRdb reprocessed the multiplex PCR reads via MiXCR and lists one record per CDR3 protein. The table has about 120,000 distinct CDR3 sequences, about two thirds seen once. RNA and DNA were co-extracted from 20-30 mg of unsorted bulk tissue. The sample consisted of tumor-adjacent normal liver tissue. These receptors all come from a woman aged 60-75 years with primary liver carcinoma and hepatitis B virus infection.

As to this clonotype: Sequence at one end of the junction differs from germline and may be a read error. The chain has TRBV5-1 and TRBJ2-3; the D gene is possibly TRBD2 (5 bases). The CDR3 runs to 14 residues. CDR1 is SGHRS, CDR2 YFSETQ, per germline. CDR3 region: CASSLERSTDTQFF. For the CDR3, the DNA is TGCGCCAGCAGCTTAGAGCGGTCCACAGATACGCAGTTTTTT.

Ten or more counts support this clonotype. The gene calls are TRBV24-1 and TRBJ2-7; the match to TRBD1 covers 9 bases. With V trimmed by 4 bases and J by 0 bases, 6 bases remained unmatched. The CDR3 sequence is 16 residues long. In germline, CDR1 is KGHDR, CDR2 SFDVKD. The CDR3 DNA sequence: TGTGCCACCAGTGACACTGGACAGGGGAGCTCCTACGAGCAGTACTTC. This encodes CATSDTGQGSSYEQYF.

About this clonotype itself: A much larger clone is a single base away; this may be a read error. The rearrangement joins TRBV10-2 to TRBJ2-7, with D possibly being TRBD2 (6 bases). V was trimmed by 8 bases and J by 0 bases, leaving 17 bases between them. This CDR3 spans 15 amino acids. Germline lookup yields CDR1 WSHSY and CDR2 SAAADI. This CDR3 is CASQRDFPYSYEQYF. CDR3 bases: TGCGCCAGCCAGAGGGACTTCCCGTACTCCTACGAGCAGTACTTC.

With respect to this clonotype: It is likely a read error, because the conserved phenylalanine at the end of the CDR3 is missing. This chain connects TRBV5-5 to TRBJ2-5; D gene unclear. CDR1 and CDR2 (germline): SGHKS, YYEKEE (reference sequence). There are 13 residues in the CDR3. CDR3 protein: CSSSFGDQETQYL. The CDR3 DNA reads TGTTCCAGCAGCTTCGGAGATCAAGAGACCCAGTACCTC.

This clonotype was seen once. A much larger clone differs from this one at a single base, so this may be a read error. The chain links TRBV30 to TRBJ1-1, with 7 bases that match TRBD1. This CDR3 has 14 amino acids. In germline, CDR1 is GTSNPN, CDR2 SVGIG (reference sequence). After removal of 5 bases from V and 2 bases from J, the junction contained 8 bases not matched to a gene. Here the CDR3 reads CAWDIRDSNTEAFF. The DNA of the CDR3 is TGTGCCTGGGATATCCGGGACAGTAACACTGAAGCTTTCTTT.

This clonotype was observed a few times. A much larger clone lies a single base off, so this may be a read error. The V gene is TRBV29-1, the J gene TRBJ1-2; D uncertain. Germline V gene sequence: CDR1 SQVTM, CDR2 ANQGSEA. CDR3 size: 11 residues. CDR3 loop: CGVGQDYGYTF. The CDR3 DNA is TGCGGCGTCGGGCAGGACTATGGCTACACCTTC.

In regard to this clonotype: The junction departs from the called germline gene at one end, perhaps through a read error. The chain couples TRBV10-3 to TRBJ2-1; 9 nucleotides align to TRBD2. The CDR3 is 14 residues long. The germline V gene encodes CDR1 ENHRY and CDR2 SYGVKD. CDR3 DNA: TGTGCCGTCAGTCCTAGCGGGGACGTCAATGAGCAGTTCTTC. It specifies CAVSPSGDVNEQFF.

This clonotype has just a few counts. A much larger clone differs from this one at a single base, so this may be a read error. The chain couples TRBV30 to TRBJ2-5, with TRBD2 identical over 10 bases. The CDR3 covers 15 residues. Germline V gene lookup returns CDR1 GTSNPN and CDR2 SVGIG (reference sequence). Losses at the gene ends were 3 bases for V and 9 bases for J; bases not matched to a gene: 13. DNA for the CDR3: TGTGCCTGGAGGATTCCTAGCGGGAGCTACGAGGCCCAGTACTTC. This codes for CAWRIPSGSYEAQYF. The full variable domain, its missing parts supplied by reference TRBV30 and TRBJ2-5, is SQTIHQWPATLVQPVGSPLSLECTVEGTSNPNLYWYRQAAGRGLQLLFYSVGIGQISSEVPQNLSASRPQDRQFILSSKKLLLSDSGFYLCAWRIPSGSYEAQYFGPGTRLLVL.

This clonotype was seen many times. This chain uses TRBV12-3 or TRBV12-4 with TRBJ2-1; D possibly matches TRBD1 or TRBD2 (5 bases each). The CDR3 is 17 residues long. Trimming removed 5 bases from V and 1 base from J, with 18 bases in between. The CDR3 region is CASSLHWDPPSYNEQFF. Written as DNA, the CDR3 is TGTGCCAGCAGTCTACACTGGGACCCACCGTCCTACAATGAGCAGTTCTTC.

This clonotype was seen repeatedly, ten times or more. This rearrangement joins TRBV2 to TRBJ2-4; TRBD2 might be the D (6 bases). This CDR3 has 13 residues. Trimming pared 7 bases from V and 11 bases from J, leaving 18 bases between. Germline CDR1 reads SNHLY; CDR2 reads FYNNEI. The CDR3 region is CASMSGTGAFQYF. CDR3 nucleotide sequence: TGTGCCAGCATGTCCGGGACTGGGGCATTTCAGTACTTC.

A word on this clonotype: The germline gene is not matched at one end of the junction; a read error may be the cause. The chain uses TRBV29-1 and TRBJ2-1; perhaps TRBD2 as D (6 bases). The CDR3 runs 12 residues. From germline, CDR1 is SQVTM and CDR2 ANQGSEA. CDR3: CSGLDTNNEKFF. The CDR3 bases are TGTAGCGGCCTGGACACGAACAATGAGAAGTTCTTC.

At least ten counts were recorded for this clonotype. This rearrangement joins TRBV6-6 to TRBJ2-7; 8 positions agree with TRBD1. Trimming removed 1 base from V and 5 bases from J; junction bases left unmatched: 7. CDR3 length: 15 amino acids. Germline assignment: CDR1 MNHNY and CDR2 SVGAGI (reference sequence). Here the CDR3 DNA reads TGTGCCAGCAGTTACTTACGGACAGGGAGGCACGAGCAGTACTTC. Its protein product is CASSYLRTGRHEQYF.

Comments on this clonotype: Just one base apart from a much larger clone, this may be a read error. The chain combines TRBV5-6 with TRBJ2-1; 10 nucleotides match TRBD2. The CDR3 consists of 15 residues. From germline, CDR1 is SGHDT and CDR2 YYEEEE. The junction had 9 bases not matched to a gene; V was cut back by 3 bases and J by 9 bases. CDR3 bases: TGTGCCAGCAGCTCAGGTCCTAGCGGGAGAGGTGAGCAGTTCTTC. As protein: CASSSGPSGRGEQFF.

As regards this clonotype: A single base separates this from a much larger clone, so it may be a read error. The rearrangement joins TRBV24-1 to TRBJ2-1; 9 positions agree with TRBD1. Trimming at V came to 4 bases and at J to 3 bases, leaving 12 bases not matched to a gene. Per the germline V gene, CDR1 is KGHDR and CDR2 is SFDVKD. The CDR3 sequence is 18 residues long. CDR3: CATSDSLRTGGYYNEQFF. The CDR3 DNA reads TGTGCCACCAGTGACTCCCTTCGTACAGGGGGCTACTACAATGAGCAGTTCTTC.

The chain uses TRBV11-2 and TRBJ2-4; D may be TRBD2 (5 bases). The germline V and J ends were trimmed by 5 bases and 2 bases, with 13 bases remaining between them. The CDR3 extends over 15 amino acids. Germline V CDR1 and CDR2: SGHAT, FQNNGV. CDR3 loop: CASSLRRGSKNIQYF. CDR3 DNA sequence: TGTGCCAGCAGCCTCCGTAGAGGGTCCAAAAACATTCAGTACTTC.

A remark on this clonotype: At one boundary the junction diverges from the germline segment, which might be a read error. The CDR3 protein is CASRRRDGAYERYF. The DNA for the CDR3 is TGTGCCAGCAGGAGACGGGACGGGGCCTACGAGCGGTATTTC. The J gene is TRBJ2-7, the V gene TRBV6-6; D tentatively fits TRBD1 or TRBD2 (5 bases each). The CDR3 has 14 residues. In germline, CDR1 is MNHNY, CDR2 SVGAGI (reference sequence).

This clonotype was counted ten times or more. The rearrangement links TRBV18 to TRBJ1-1; D is unresolved. The CDR3 sequence is 13 residues long. CDR1 and CDR2 from the germline V gene are KGHSH and LQKENI. V was shortened by 4 bases and J by 1 base, with 7 bases between the two germline ends. The CDR3 protein is CASSREENTEAFF. The DNA for the CDR3 is TGTGCCAGCTCACGGGAAGAGAACACTGAAGCTTTCTTT.

For this clonotype: Relative to the germline gene, one junction end is altered; a read error may explain this. The chain links TRBV28 to TRBJ2-7; 12 nucleotides line up with TRBD2. This CDR3 contains 15 residues. Germline CDR1 and CDR2: MDHEN and SYDVKM. The CDR3 protein is CASSSTSGRTYEQSF. In nucleotides, the CDR3 is TGTGCCAGCAGTTCGACTAGCGGGAGAACCTACGAACAGTCCTTC.

This rearrangement joins TRBV19 to TRBJ1-1, with D possibly matching TRBD1 (5 bases). Germline V gene sequence: CDR1 LNHDA, CDR2 SQIVND (reference sequence). The CDR3 totals 14 residues. Between the trimmed V and J ends, which lost 3 bases and 11 bases, there was a span of 19 bases. CDR3 loop: CASSIRTLGAVAFF. The CDR3 DNA reads TGTGCCAGTAGTATTCGGACATTGGGCGCCGTGGCTTTCTTT.

This rearrangement joins TRBV7-2 to TRBJ2-7; 7 nucleotides align to TRBD2. The CDR3 has 13 amino acids. V shed 3 bases, J shed 9 bases, and the junction held 8 bases outside the gene matches. In germline, CDR1 is SGHTA, CDR2 FQGNSA. The DNA of the CDR3 is TGTGCCAGCAGCTTCACACCTACTAGCGTGCAGTACTTC. Its protein product is CASSFTPTSVQYF.

As regards this clonotype: One end of the junction fails to match germline, which may point to a read error. This chain connects TRBV4-1 to TRBJ1-2; TRBD1 might be the D (6 bases). Germline CDR1 is MGHRA and CDR2 is YSYEKL. The CDR3 loop spans 14 amino acids. The CDR3 sequence: CSSSQLQGYYGYTF. The CDR3 DNA reads as TGCTCCAGCAGCCAGTTACAGGGTTACTATGGCTACACCTTC.

Turning to this clonotype: The CDR3 carries no conserved terminal phenylalanine or tryptophan, so it likely arises from a read error. This chain connects TRBV4-2 to TRBJ1-1; 11 nucleotides match TRBD1. The CDR3 spans 16 residues. Germline values: CDR1 LGHNA, CDR2 YNFKEQ. In nucleotides, the CDR3 is TGTGCCAGTAGCCGTGGGACAGGGGGAATGAACACTGAAGCTTTCTAT. Amino acid sequence: CASSRGTGGMNTEAFY.

On this clonotype itself: This may stem from a read error, because a much larger clone lies one nucleotide away. The J gene is TRBJ2-3, the V gene TRBV28; 11 nucleotides agree with TRBD1. The CDR3 extends over 16 amino acids. Germline values: CDR1 MDHEN, CDR2 SYDVKM. The CDR3 region is CVSSRPGTGGADTQYF. The CDR3 nucleotides are TGTGTCAGCAGCCGACCTGGGACAGGGGGGGCAGATACGCAGTATTTT.